Shown below are 20 T cell receptor beta chains from a single sample sequenced in a study of OX40 agonist ivuxolimab in advanced cancers. The method was immunoSEQ multiplex PCR; TCRdb's version includes in-frame clones alone and lacks a portion of them. Among 65,000 to 95,000 clones listed, around four fifths were seen once. Sequencing was performed on CD4+ or CD8+ T cells sorted from blood, taken in a trial of the OX40 agonist ivuxolimab. Source of these receptors: an adult with an advanced solid tumor such as melanoma, head and neck, liver or kidney cancer.

About this clone: This CDR3 is also generated by other DNA sequences in the sample. V and J are TRBV6-5 and TRBJ2-7, with D perhaps TRBD1 (6 bases). Germline CDR1 reads MNHEY; CDR2 reads SVGAGI. The CDR3 contains 15 residues. V gave up 0 bases and J gave up 2 bases, with 11 bases separating them. The CDR3 bases are TGTGCCAGCAGTTACTCGAGTACAGGGACCTACGAGCAGTACTTC. Its protein is CASSYSSTGTYEQYF.

This chain's CDR3 is CASSSGTSREQYF. The CDR3 region has the DNA TGTGCCAGCTCTAGCGGGACCTCCCGGGAGCAGTACTTC. The chain uses TRBV6-5 and TRBJ2-7; 9 bases line up with TRBD2. V dropped 8 bases and J dropped 7; count of bases not matched to a gene: 9. Germline CDR1 and CDR2: MNHEY and SVGAGI. There are 13 residues in the CDR3.

The chain employs TRBV7-2 and TRBJ2-3; D might be TRBD2 (6 bases). CDR1 is SGHTA and CDR2 is FQGNSA in the germline V gene. The length of the CDR3 is 17 residues. Trimming took off 5 bases at V and 5 bases at J, with 23 bases between the two ends. CDR3 protein: CASSPERGRGKGDTQYF. In nucleotides, the CDR3 is TGTGCCAGCAGCCCTGAGAGGGGACGGGGGAAAGGAGATACGCAGTATTTT.

The table lists this clone with a few counts. V usage is TRBV2 and J usage is TRBJ1-2; tentative D call: TRBD1 (6 bases). The germline V and J ends were trimmed by 5 bases and 0 bases, with 13 bases remaining between them. CDR1 and CDR2 from the germline V gene are SNHLY and FYNNEI. The length of the CDR3 is 15 residues. CDR3 sequence (DNA): TGTGCCAGCAGTCTCCAGGGGATAGCTAACTATGGCTACACCTTC. Protein product: CASSLQGIANYGYTF.

V and J are TRBV5-1 and TRBJ2-3; D may be TRBD2 (5 bases). This CDR3 region has 16 residues. Trimming stripped 0 bases from V and 0 bases from J, with 11 bases between. Germline V gene lookup returns CDR1 SGHRS and CDR2 YFSETQ. The CDR3 DNA sequence: TGCGCCAGCAGCTTGGGGGCTAGCTCTAGCACAGATACGCAGTATTTT. Encoded protein: CASSLGASSSTDTQYF.

This chain uses TRBV6-6 with TRBJ2-2; D possibly corresponds to TRBD1 (6 bases). CDR3 length: 14 amino acids. Germline V lookup: CDR1 MNHNY, CDR2 SVGAGI (reference sequence). V lost 2 bases to trimming and J lost 11 bases, with 15 bases between them. As DNA, the CDR3 is TGTGCCAGCAGTTACGAAACCAGGGGTGGAGAGCTGTTTTTT. This sequence encodes CASSYETRGGELFF.

The chain is built from TRBV30 and TRBJ2-5; D unclear. The CDR3 runs 11 residues. Germline CDR1 GTSNPN, CDR2 SVGIG (reference sequence). Between the trimmed V and J ends, which lost 3 bases and 3 bases, there was a span of 5 bases. The CDR3 DNA reads TGTGCCTGGAGCCTGGAAGAGACCCAGTACTTC. Its protein product is CAWSLEETQYF. The variable domain in full, completed from reference TRBV30 and TRBJ2-5, reads SQTIHQWPATLVQPVGSPLSLECTVEGTSNPNLYWYRQAAGRGLQLLFYSVGIGQISSEVPQNLSASRPQDRQFILSSKKLLLSDSGFYLCAWSLEETQYFGPGTRLLVL.

This clone has a handful of counts. This rearrangement joins TRBV30 to TRBJ1-1; D gene unclear. Germline V CDR1 and CDR2: GTSNPN, SVGIG (reference sequence). This CDR3 is built from 12 residues. V was clipped by 3 bases and J by 9 bases, with 14 bases between them. The CDR3 bases are TGTGCCTGGAGCCCCCTCCTCAAAAAAGCTTTCTTT. Protein sequence: CAWSPLLKKAFF.

The CDR3 DNA reads TGTGCCAGCAGCTCCCAGGGGCTCGTCGGGGAGCTGTTTTTT. Its translation is CASSSQGLVGELFF. The rearrangement joins TRBV11-3 to TRBJ2-2; weak D call: TRBD1 (6 bases). The V end was cut by 4 bases, the J end by 7 bases, with 13 bases between. The CDR3 contains 14 residues. The germline V gene has CDR1 SGHNT and CDR2 YENEEA.

The rearrangement uses TRBV5-1 and TRBJ2-7; D remains unclear. The CDR3 covers 11 residues. Trimming pared 0 bases from V and 5 bases from J, leaving 3 bases between. CDR1 is SGHRS and CDR2 is YFSETQ in the germline V gene. The CDR3 bases are TGCGCCAGCAGCTTGGAACACGAGCAGTACTTC. Protein product: CASSLEHEQYF.

The table lists this clone with a few counts. This chain uses TRBV27 with TRBJ1-4; D possibly corresponds to TRBD1 (5 bases). The germline V and J ends were trimmed by 5 bases and 0 bases, with 19 bases remaining between them. Germline V lookup: CDR1 MNHEY, CDR2 SMNVEV (reference sequence). The CDR3 consists of 18 residues. The CDR3 bases are TGTGCCAGCAGTCCCACAGGCCAGTTCTTCGCAACTAATGAAAAACTGTTTTTT. It translates to CASSPTGQFFATNEKLFF.

The chain joins TRBV4-2 to TRBJ2-7; 10 nucleotides align to TRBD2. Trimming removed 0 bases from V and 5 bases from J; junction bases left unmatched: 7. Germline V gene lookup returns CDR1 LGHNA and CDR2 YNFKEQ. The CDR3 consists of 16 residues. The DNA for the CDR3 is TGTGCCAGCAGCCAAGATTACCCTAGCGGGAGCCACGAGCAGTACTTC. Translation: CASSQDYPSGSHEQYF.

This chain links TRBV6-5 with TRBJ2-2; the D is unclear. Germline loops: CDR1 MNHEY, CDR2 SVGAGI. Between the trimmed V and J ends, which lost 5 bases and 4 bases, there was a span of 8 bases. The CDR3 has 13 residues. This chain's CDR3 is CASSPGTTGELFF. The DNA of the CDR3 is TGTGCCAGCAGTCCTGGTACCACCGGGGAGCTGTTTTTT.

V is TRBV5-4 and J is TRBJ1-3; maybe TRBD1 (5 bases). The V end lost 5 bases, the J end lost 0 bases, and 15 bases lay between the germline ends. Germline CDR1 SGHNT, CDR2 YYREEE (reference sequence). The CDR3 consists of 16 residues. The CDR3 protein is CASRTTGIDSGNTIYF. In nucleotides, the CDR3 is TGTGCCAGCAGAACCACAGGAATCGACTCTGGAAACACCATATATTTT.

The chain couples TRBV5-1 to TRBJ1-4; 12 nucleotides line up with TRBD1. From germline, CDR1 is SGHRS and CDR2 YFSETQ. V dropped 1 base and J dropped 7; count of bases not matched to a gene: 8. This CDR3 is 17 amino acids long. The CDR3 loop is CASSLSGTGGVGEKLFF. The CDR3 bases are TGCGCCAGCAGCTTGTCCGGGACAGGGGGCGTTGGTGAAAAACTGTTTTTT.

This chain connects TRBV7-2 to TRBJ1-1; D is uncertain. The CDR3 loop spans 14 amino acids. Germline V gives CDR1 SGHTA, CDR2 FQGNSA. Trimming removed 5 bases at V and 2 bases at J, with 12 bases between. As DNA, the CDR3 is TGTGCCAGCAGCCTAAACCCATCAAACACTGAAGCTTTCTTT. Its protein product is CASSLNPSNTEAFF. The full variable domain, its missing parts supplied by reference TRBV7-2 and TRBJ1-1, is GAGVSQSPSNKVTEKGKDVELRCDPISGHTALYWYRQSLGQGLEFLIYFQGNSAPDKSGLPSDRFSAERTGGSVSTLTIQRTQQEDSAVYLCASSLNPSNTEAFFGQGTRLTVV.

This clone has only one observation. The chain uses TRBV28 and TRBJ2-2; 11 nucleotides line up with TRBD1. V lost 6 bases to trimming and J lost 3 bases; unmatched junction nucleotides: 6. The CDR3 extends over 16 amino acids. Germline lookup yields CDR1 MDHEN and CDR2 SYDVKM. The CDR3 nucleotides are TGTGCCAGCAGATCCGGGACAGGGGGTTACACCGGGGAGCTGTTTTTT. Its translation: CASRSGTGGYTGELFF.

The chain has TRBV5-1 and TRBJ1-6, with unresolved D. The germline gives CDR1 SGHRS, CDR2 YFSETQ. The V and J ends lost 1 base and 6 bases respectively, with 17 bases between them. The CDR3 contains 17 residues. The CDR3 DNA is TGCGCCAGCAGCTTGAATCAACCGGACCCCAGTAATTCACCCCTCCACTTT. As protein: CASSLNQPDPSNSPLHF.

This rearrangement joins TRBV9 to TRBJ2-3; 11 bases are shared with TRBD2. Germline CDR1 SGDLS, CDR2 YYNGEE. The CDR3 extends over 18 amino acids. Losses at the gene ends were 1 base for V and 1 base for J; bases not matched to a gene: 8. The CDR3 DNA reads TGTGCCAGCAGCGTACAAACCCTAGCGGGGGGACGCACAGATACGCAGTATTTT. It codes for CASSVQTLAGGRTDTQYF.

The chain links TRBV9 to TRBJ1-6; no reliable D call. The length of the CDR3 is 14 residues. In germline, CDR1 is SGDLS, CDR2 YYNGEE. Trimming removed 0 bases at V and 7 bases at J, with 8 bases between. CDR3 loop: CASSVVAANSPLHF. In DNA, the CDR3 is TGTGCCAGCAGCGTAGTGGCAGCAAATTCACCCCTCCACTTT.